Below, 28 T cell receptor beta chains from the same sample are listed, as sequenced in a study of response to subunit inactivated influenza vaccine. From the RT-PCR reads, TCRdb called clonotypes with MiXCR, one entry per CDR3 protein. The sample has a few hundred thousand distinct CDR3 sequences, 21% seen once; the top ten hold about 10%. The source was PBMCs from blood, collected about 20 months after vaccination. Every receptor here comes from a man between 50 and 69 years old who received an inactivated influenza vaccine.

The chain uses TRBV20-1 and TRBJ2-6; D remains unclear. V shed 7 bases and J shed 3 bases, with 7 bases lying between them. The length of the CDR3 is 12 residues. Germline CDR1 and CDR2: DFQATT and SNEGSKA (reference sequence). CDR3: CSGAHGANVLTF. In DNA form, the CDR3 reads TGCAGTGGGGCGCATGGGGCCAACGTCCTGACTTTC.

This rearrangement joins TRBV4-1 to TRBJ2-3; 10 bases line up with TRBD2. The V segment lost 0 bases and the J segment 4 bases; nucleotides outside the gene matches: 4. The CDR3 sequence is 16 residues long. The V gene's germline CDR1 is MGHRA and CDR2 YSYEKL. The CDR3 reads CASSQDPAGGPDTQYF. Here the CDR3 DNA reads TGCGCCAGCAGCCAAGATCCAGCGGGGGGGCCAGATACGCAGTATTTT.

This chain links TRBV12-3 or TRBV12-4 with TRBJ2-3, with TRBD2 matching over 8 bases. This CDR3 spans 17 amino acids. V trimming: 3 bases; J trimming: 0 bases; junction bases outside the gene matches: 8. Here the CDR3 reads CASSFGAGGPSTDTQYF. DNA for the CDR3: TGTGCCAGCAGTTTCGGCGCGGGAGGTCCTAGCACAGATACGCAGTATTTT.

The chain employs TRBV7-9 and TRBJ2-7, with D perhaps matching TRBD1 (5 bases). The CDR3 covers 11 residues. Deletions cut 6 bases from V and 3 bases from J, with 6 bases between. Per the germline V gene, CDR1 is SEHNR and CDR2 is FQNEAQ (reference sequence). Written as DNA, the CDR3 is TGTGCCAGCAGGGACAACTACGAGCAGTACTTC. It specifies CASRDNYEQYF.

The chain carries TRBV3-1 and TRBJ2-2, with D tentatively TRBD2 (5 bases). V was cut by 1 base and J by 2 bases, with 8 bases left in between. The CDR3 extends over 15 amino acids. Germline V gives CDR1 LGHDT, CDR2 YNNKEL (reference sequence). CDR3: CASSQAGFNTGELFF. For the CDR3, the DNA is TGTGCCAGCAGCCAAGCGGGATTTAACACCGGGGAGCTGTTTTTT.

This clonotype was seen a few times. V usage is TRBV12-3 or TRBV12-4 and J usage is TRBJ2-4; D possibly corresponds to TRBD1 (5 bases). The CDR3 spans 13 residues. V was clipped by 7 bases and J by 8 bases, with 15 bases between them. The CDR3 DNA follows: TGTGCCAGCACACCCAACAGGATGGACATTCAGTACTTC. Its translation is CASTPNRMDIQYF.

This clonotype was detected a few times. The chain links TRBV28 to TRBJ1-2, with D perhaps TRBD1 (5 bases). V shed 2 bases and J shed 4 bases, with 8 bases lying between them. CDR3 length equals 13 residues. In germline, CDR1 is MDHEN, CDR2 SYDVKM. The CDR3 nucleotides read TGTGCCAGCAGTTTACCAGGGCTCTATGGCTACACCTTC. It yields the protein CASSLPGLYGYTF.

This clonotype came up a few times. CDR3 in DNA: TGTGCCAGCAGCTTTCCCGGGACAGTCACTGGCTACACCTTC. Its protein product is CASSFPGTVTGYTF. The genes are TRBV9 and TRBJ1-2; TRBD1 aligns across 7 bases. CDR1 SGDLS and CDR2 YYNGEE come from the germline V gene. The trim removed 4 bases at V and 7 bases at J, leaving 10 bases unmatched. The CDR3 sequence is 14 residues long. Based on the CDR3 plus reference TRBV9 and TRBJ1-2, the full variable domain is DSGVTQTPKHLITATGQRVTLRCSPRSGDLSVYWYQQSLDQGLQFLIQYYNGEERAKGNILERFSAQQFPDLHSELNLSSLELGDSALYFCASSFPGTVTGYTFGSGTRLTVV.

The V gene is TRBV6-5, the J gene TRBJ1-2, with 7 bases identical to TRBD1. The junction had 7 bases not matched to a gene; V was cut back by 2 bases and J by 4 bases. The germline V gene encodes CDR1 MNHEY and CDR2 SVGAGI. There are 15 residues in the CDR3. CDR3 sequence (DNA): TGTGCCAGCAGTTACCCCTTACAGGGGCCCTATGGCTACACCTTC. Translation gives CASSYPLQGPYGYTF.

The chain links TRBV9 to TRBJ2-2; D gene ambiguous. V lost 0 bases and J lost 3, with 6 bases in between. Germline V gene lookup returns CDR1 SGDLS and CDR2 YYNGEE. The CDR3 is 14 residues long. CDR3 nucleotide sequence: TGTGCCAGCAGCGTAGTACCAGACACCGGGGAGCTGTTTTTT. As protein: CASSVVPDTGELFF.

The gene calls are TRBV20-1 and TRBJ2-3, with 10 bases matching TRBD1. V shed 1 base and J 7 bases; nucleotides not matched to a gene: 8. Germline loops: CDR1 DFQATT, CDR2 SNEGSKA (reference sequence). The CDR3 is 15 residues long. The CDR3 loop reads CSARAPGQGIYTQYF. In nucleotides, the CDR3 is TGCAGTGCTAGAGCACCGGGACAGGGGATTTATACGCAGTATTTT.

CDR3 nucleotides: TGTGCCAGCAGCTCAGGGACAGGGGGTAATGAGCAGTTCTTC. This encodes CASSSGTGGNEQFF. The rearrangement joins TRBV11-1 to TRBJ2-1; 11 bases line up with TRBD1. This CDR3 region has 14 residues. The V and J ends lost 4 bases and 7 bases, in that order; junction bases with no gene match: 3. CDR1 SGHAT and CDR2 FQDESV come from the germline V gene (reference sequence).

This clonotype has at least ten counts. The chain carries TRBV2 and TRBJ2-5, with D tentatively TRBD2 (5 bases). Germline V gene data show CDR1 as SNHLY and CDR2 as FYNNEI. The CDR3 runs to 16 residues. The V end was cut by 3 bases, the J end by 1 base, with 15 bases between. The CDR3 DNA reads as TGTGCCAGCAGTGAGGGCAGACTAACAGTCCAAGAGACCCAGTACTTC. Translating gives CASSEGRLTVQETQYF.

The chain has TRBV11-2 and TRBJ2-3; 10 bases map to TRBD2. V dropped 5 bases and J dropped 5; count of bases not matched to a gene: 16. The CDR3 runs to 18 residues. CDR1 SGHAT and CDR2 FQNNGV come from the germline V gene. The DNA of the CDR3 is TGTGCCAGCAGCAGAGGGGGACTAGCGAATCCGGTTGGAGATACGCAGTATTTT. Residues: CASSRGGLANPVGDTQYF. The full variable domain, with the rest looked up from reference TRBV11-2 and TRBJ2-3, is EAGVAQSPRYKIIEKRQSVAFWCNPISGHATLYWYQQILGQGPKLLIQFQNNGVVDDSQLPKDRFSAERLKGVDSTLKIQPAKLEDSAVYLCASSRGGLANPVGDTQYFGPGTRLTVL.

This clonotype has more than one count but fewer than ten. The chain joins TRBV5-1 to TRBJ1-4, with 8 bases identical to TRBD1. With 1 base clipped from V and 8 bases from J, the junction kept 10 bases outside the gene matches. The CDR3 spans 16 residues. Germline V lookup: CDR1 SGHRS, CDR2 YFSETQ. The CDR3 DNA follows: TGCGCCAGCAGCTTGTTTGGACAGGGAGGCGGGGAAAAACTGTTTTTT. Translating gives CASSLFGQGGGEKLFF.

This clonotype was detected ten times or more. Here the CDR3 reads CASSQWSPGTGELFF. The DNA of the CDR3 is TGCGCCAGCAGCCAATGGTCACCAGGCACCGGGGAGCTGTTTTTT. The chain carries TRBV4-3 and TRBJ2-2; D gene uncertain. The CDR3 sequence is 15 residues long. CDR1 and CDR2 from the germline V gene are LGHNA and YSLEER. V lost 2 bases and J 4 bases, leaving 11 bases between the germline ends.

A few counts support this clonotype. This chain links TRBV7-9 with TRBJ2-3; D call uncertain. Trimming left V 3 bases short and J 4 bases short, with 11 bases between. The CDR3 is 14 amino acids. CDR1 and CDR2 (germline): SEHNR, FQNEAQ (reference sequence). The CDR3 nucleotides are TGTGCCAGCAGCTTGACGATCGGGCCAGATACGCAGTATTTT. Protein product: CASSLTIGPDTQYF.

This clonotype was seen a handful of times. CDR3 in DNA: TGCAGTGCTAGCGGAACACGGGGGGGCACAGATACGCAGTATTTT. Protein product: CSASGTRGGTDTQYF. This chain joins TRBV20-1 and TRBJ2-3; 7 bases match TRBD2. The germline V gene has CDR1 DFQATT and CDR2 SNEGSKA (reference sequence). This CDR3 comprises 15 residues. V trimming: 3 bases; J trimming: 1 base; junction bases outside the gene matches: 7.

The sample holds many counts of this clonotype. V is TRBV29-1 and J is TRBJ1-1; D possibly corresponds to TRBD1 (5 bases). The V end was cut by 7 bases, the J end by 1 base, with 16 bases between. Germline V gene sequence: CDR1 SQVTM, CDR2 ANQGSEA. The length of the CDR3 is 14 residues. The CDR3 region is CSATRGITNTEAFF. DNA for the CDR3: TGCAGCGCAACCCGGGGGATCACGAACACTGAAGCTTTCTTT.

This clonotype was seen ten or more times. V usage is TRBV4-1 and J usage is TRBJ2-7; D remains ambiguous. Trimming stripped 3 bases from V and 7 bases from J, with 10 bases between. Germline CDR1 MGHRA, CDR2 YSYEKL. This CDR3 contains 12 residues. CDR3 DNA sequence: TGCGCCAGCAGCCAGATCAATACGGAGCAGTACTTC. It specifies CASSQINTEQYF.

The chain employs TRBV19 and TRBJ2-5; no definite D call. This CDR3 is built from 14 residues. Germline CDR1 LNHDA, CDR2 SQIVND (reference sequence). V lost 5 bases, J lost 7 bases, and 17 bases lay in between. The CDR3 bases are TGTGCCAGTAGTTCTCGTTCGCCGATTGGGACCCAGTACTTC. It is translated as CASSSRSPIGTQYF.

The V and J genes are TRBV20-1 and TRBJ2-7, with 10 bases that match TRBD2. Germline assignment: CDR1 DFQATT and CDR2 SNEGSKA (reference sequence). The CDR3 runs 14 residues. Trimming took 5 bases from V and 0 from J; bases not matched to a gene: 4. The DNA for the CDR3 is TGCAGTGCTCCTAGCGGGGGTCACTCCTACGAGCAGTACTTC. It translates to CSAPSGGHSYEQYF.

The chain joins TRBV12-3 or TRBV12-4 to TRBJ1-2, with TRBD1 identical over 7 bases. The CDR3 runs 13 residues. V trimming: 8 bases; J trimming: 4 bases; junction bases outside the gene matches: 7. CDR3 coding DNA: TGTGCCAGCTCAGGGACAGCGTTCTATGGCTACACCTTC. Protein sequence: CASSGTAFYGYTF.

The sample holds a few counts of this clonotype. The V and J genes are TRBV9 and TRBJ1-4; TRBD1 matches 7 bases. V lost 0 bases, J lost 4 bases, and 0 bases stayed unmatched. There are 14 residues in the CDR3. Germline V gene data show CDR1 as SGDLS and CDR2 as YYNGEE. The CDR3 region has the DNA TGTGCCAGCAGCGTAGACAGGGGTAATGAAAAACTGTTTTTT. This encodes CASSVDRGNEKLFF. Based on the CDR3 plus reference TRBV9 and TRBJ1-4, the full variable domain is DSGVTQTPKHLITATGQRVTLRCSPRSGDLSVYWYQQSLDQGLQFLIQYYNGEERAKGNILERFSAQQFPDLHSELNLSSLELGDSALYFCASSVDRGNEKLFFGSGTQLSVL.

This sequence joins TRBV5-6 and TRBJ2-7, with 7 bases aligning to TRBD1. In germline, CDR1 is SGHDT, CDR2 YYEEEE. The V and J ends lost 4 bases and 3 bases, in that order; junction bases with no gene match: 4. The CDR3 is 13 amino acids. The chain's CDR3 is CASSGDRYYEQYF. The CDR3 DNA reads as TGTGCCAGCAGCGGGGACAGATACTACGAGCAGTACTTC. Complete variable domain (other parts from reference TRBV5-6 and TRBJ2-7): DAGVTQSPTHLIKTRGQQVTLRCSPKSGHDTVSWYQQALGQGPQFIFQYYEEEERQRGNFPDRFSGHQFPNYSSELNVNALLLGDSALYLCASSGDRYYEQYFGPGTRLTVT.

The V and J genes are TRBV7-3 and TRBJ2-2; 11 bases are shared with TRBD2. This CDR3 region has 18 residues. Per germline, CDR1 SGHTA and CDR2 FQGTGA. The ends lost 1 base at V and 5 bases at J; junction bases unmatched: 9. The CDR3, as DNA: TGTGCCAGCAGCTTAATACGCCTAGCGGGAGGAGGAACCGGGGAGCTGTTTTTT. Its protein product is CASSLIRLAGGGTGELFF.

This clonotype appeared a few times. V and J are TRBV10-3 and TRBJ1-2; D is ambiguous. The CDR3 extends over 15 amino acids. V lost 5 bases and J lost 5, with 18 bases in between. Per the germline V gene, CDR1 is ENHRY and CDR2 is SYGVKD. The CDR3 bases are TGTGCCATCAGTTTCTCTTCGGACCCGCAATATGGCTACACCTTC. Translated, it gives CAISFSSDPQYGYTF.

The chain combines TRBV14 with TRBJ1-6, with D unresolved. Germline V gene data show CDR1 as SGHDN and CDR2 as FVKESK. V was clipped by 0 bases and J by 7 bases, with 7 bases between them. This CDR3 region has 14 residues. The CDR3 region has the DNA TGTGCCAGCAGCCAAGAAGCCTGGAATTCACCCCTCCACTTT. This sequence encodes CASSQEAWNSPLHF.